This TCR beta chain originates from a study of cytomegalovirus exposure and HLA in healthy donors. PCR was performed using 60 Vbeta and 13 Jbeta primers. In the original processing: Around 10 million shared chains were among approximately 80 million unique TCR beta chains counted in a later analysis. Clones were sequenced by immunoSEQ multiplex PCR, and TCRdb holds only the in-frame ones, with some missing. For V, J and clone size, that table is used; D and trimming come from the DNA. The table records roughly 100,000 clones, under 85% of them present only once. The TCR sequence derives from a woman in her forties in good health and CMV-seropositive. The sequenced material came from PBMCs.

The CDR3: CASRASGQRLTSTDTQYF. CDR3 DNA sequence: TGTGCCAGCAGGGCCTCGGGACAACGACTAACTAGCACAGATACGCAGTATTTT. The genes are TRBV28 and TRBJ2-3; D perhaps matches TRBD1 (6 bases). The V gene's germline CDR1 is MDHEN and CDR2 SYDVKM. This CDR3 has 18 residues. Trimming shortened V by 6 bases and J by 0 bases, and 22 bases separated the two germline ends.